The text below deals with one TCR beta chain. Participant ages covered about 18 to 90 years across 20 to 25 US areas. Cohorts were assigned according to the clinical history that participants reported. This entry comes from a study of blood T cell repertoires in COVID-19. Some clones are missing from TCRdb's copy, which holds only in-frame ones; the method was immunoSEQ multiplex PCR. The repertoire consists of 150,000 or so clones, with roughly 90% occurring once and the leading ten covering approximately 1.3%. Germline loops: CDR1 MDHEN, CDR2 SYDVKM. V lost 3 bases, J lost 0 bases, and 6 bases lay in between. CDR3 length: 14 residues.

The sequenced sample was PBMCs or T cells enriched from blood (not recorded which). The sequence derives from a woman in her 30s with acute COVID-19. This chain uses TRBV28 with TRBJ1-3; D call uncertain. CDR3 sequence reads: CASSFSPSGNTIYF. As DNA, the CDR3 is TGTGCCAGCAGTTTCTCTCCCTCTGGAAACACCATATATTTT.